This record covers a single T cell receptor beta chain. Its antigen is undetermined. The sample comes from a study of cytomegalovirus exposure and HLA in healthy donors. Whole-study context: Out of approximately 170 million T cells, an earlier analysis found some 120 million unique TCR beta sequences in total. Regarding the study as a whole: Donors belonging to an Asian-associated ancestry cluster reportedly showed fewer N-insertions in productive TCRs than the approximately 700-donor mean, according to what a later analysis found. Rare TCR sequences predominated, though certain public TCRs were found in many donors. A later look showed TCR association rates differing by HLA locus, highest for DRB1 and lowest for HLA-C.

Primers for the PCR totalled 60 Vbeta and 13 Jbeta. The protocol was immunoSEQ multiplex PCR, while the TCRdb copy is restricted to in-frame clones and leaves out a portion. Counted here are about 130,000 clones, around 83% occurring once; the ten biggest clones make up roughly 1.2%. In germline, CDR1 is MRHNA, CDR2 SNTAGT. The CDR3 length is 15 residues. The junction had 5 bases not matched to a gene; V was cut back by 3 bases and J by 6 bases. The sequencing sample was made of PBMCs. The chain employs TRBV6-4 and TRBJ2-1; 10 bases are a match to TRBD2. The clonotype originates from a girl aged 2 to 9 in good health and CMV-seronegative. The CDR3 sequence: CASSEEASGSNEQFF. CDR3 bases: TGTGCCAGCAGTGAAGAGGCTAGCGGGAGCAATGAGCAGTTCTTC.